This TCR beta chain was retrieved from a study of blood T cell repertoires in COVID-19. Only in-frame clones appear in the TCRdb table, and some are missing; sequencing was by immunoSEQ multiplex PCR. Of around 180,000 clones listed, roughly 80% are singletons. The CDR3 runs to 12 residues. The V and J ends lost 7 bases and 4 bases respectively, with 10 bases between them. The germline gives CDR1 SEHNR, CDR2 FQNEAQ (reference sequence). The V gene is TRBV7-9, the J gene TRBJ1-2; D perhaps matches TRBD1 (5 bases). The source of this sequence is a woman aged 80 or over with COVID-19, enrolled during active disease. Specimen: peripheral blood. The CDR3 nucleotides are TGTGCCAGCATGCCCAGGGTCTATGGCTACACCTTC. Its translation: CASMPRVYGYTF.